Shown below are 14 T cell receptor beta chains from a single sample sequenced in a study of blood T cells in healthy people across ages. Together with a sample-barcoded 5' primer, a J-beta primer mix was included in a second PCR lasting roughly 6 to 12 cycles. TCRdb itself ran the 5' RACE reads through MiXCR, one entry per CDR3 protein. This table holds roughly 680,000 distinct CDR3 sequences, under 65% found once. The sample was blood. Receptor source: a woman older than 75 in good health.

The V and J genes are TRBV12-3 or TRBV12-4 and TRBJ1-5; D is unresolved. This CDR3 spans 14 amino acids. The V gene lost 5 bases and the J gene lost 0 bases, with 8 bases spanning the gap. CDR3 sequence (DNA): TGTGCCAGCAGTGCTATCTATAGCAATCAGCCCCAGCATTTT. Translated, it gives CASSAIYSNQPQHF.

This chain connects TRBV21-1 to TRBJ2-6; the table's D call of TRBD1 was not tested on the DNA. TRBV21-1 is a listed pseudogene. CDR3 length equals 18 residues. The CDR3 nucleotides are TGTGCCAGCACATACTGGGATAGGGAACTCTCTGGGGCCAACGTCCTGACTTTC. Translation: CASTYWDRELSGANVLTF.

The J gene is TRBJ2-7, the V gene TRBV24-1; tentatively, D is TRBD1 (7 bases). The J call is doubtful: the DNA matches TRBJ2-5 better. Germline V lookup: CDR1 KGHDR, CDR2 SFDVKD. This CDR3 is 16 amino acids long. The chain's CDR3 is CATSDLSAGGGETQYF. CDR3 coding DNA: TGTGCCACCAGTGACCTCTCCGCAGGGGGAGGAGAGACCCAGTACTTC.

Only a few counts were recorded for this clonotype. The V and J genes are TRBV28 and TRBJ1-1; D gene ambiguous. Germline CDR1 is MDHEN and CDR2 is SYDVKM. This CDR3 is built from 14 residues. Trimming pared 6 bases from V and 1 base from J, leaving 12 bases between. The CDR3 nucleotides read TGTGCCAGCAGGCTGGGTCGGGAGAACACTGAAGCTTTCTTT. Translating it yields CASRLGRENTEAFF.

The chain employs TRBV5-1 and TRBJ2-5; 9 bases match TRBD2. Germline V gives CDR1 SGHRS, CDR2 YFSETQ. With 1 base clipped from V and 5 bases from J, the junction kept 6 bases outside the gene matches. This CDR3 contains 15 residues. Written as DNA, the CDR3 is TGCGCCAGCAGCTTGCGGCGGGGGGGCGCGGAGACCCAGTACTTC. Its translation: CASSLRRGGAETQYF.

In regard to this clonotype: A single base separates this from a much larger clone, so it may be a read error. The J gene is TRBJ2-7, the V gene TRBV12-3 or TRBV12-4, with D perhaps TRBD1 (5 bases). The length of the CDR3 is 11 residues. Trimming pared 6 bases from V and 5 bases from J, leaving 8 bases between. The CDR3 nucleotides are TGTGCCAGCAGGCAGGGAAACGAGCAGTACTTC. Translation: CASRQGNEQYF.

This clonotype appeared once. The rearrangement links TRBV4-2 to TRBJ2-3; perhaps D is TRBD1 or TRBD2 (6 bases each). CDR1 and CDR2 (germline): LGHNA, YNFKEQ. The CDR3 sequence is 19 residues long. The germline V and J ends were trimmed by 0 bases and 1 base, with 20 bases remaining between them. The CDR3 DNA reads TGTGCCAGCAGCCAAGATATTTTGGAGGGGGGATTTGGCACAGATACGCAGTATTTT. Translation gives CASSQDILEGGFGTDTQYF.

This clonotype appeared a few times. The chain employs TRBV2 and TRBJ1-5; D not certain. The ends were cut back, 1 base at V and 6 bases at J, with 13 bases in the middle. The germline V gene has CDR1 SNHLY and CDR2 FYNNEI. This CDR3 is 15 amino acids long. In nucleotides, the CDR3 is TGTGCCAGCAGTGAAGATGCGGGGTACAGTCAGCCCCAGCATTTT. Encoded protein: CASSEDAGYSQPQHF.

The V call is TRBV9, the J call TRBJ2-3; TRBD2 might be the D (7 bases). Germline values: CDR1 SGDLS, CDR2 YYNGEE. The CDR3 contains 16 residues. Trimming stripped 4 bases from V and 1 base from J, with 16 bases between. The CDR3 here is CASSQRGGRGTDTQYF. The CDR3 bases are TGTGCCAGCAGCCAGAGGGGGGGCAGAGGCACAGATACGCAGTATTTT.

The table lists this clonotype with many counts. This sequence joins TRBV2 and TRBJ2-7, with a tentative D call TRBD1 (6 bases). V was shortened by 2 bases and J by 1 base, with 15 bases between the two germline ends. Germline loops: CDR1 SNHLY, CDR2 FYNNEI. The CDR3 contains 16 residues. The CDR3 DNA follows: TGTGCCAGCAGTGAACGAGGACAGCGCCTTTCCTACGAGCAGTACTTC. Encoded protein: CASSERGQRLSYEQYF.

The chain uses TRBV12-3 or TRBV12-4 and TRBJ2-7, with 9 bases matching TRBD2. The CDR3 loop spans 15 amino acids. V trimming: 3 bases; J trimming: 3 bases; junction bases outside the gene matches: 6. CDR3 loop: CASSFERGAYYEQYF. As DNA, the CDR3 is TGTGCCAGCAGTTTTGAGCGGGGGGCTTACTACGAGCAGTACTTC.

This clonotype came up a few times. The gene calls are TRBV20-1 and TRBJ2-2; D might be TRBD1 or TRBD2, each matching 6 bases. This CDR3 is built from 14 residues. V lost 3 bases to trimming and J lost 5 bases, with 13 bases between them. Germline V gene lookup returns CDR1 DFQATT and CDR2 SNEGSKA (reference sequence). Written as DNA, the CDR3 is TGCAGTGCTAGGAAAGGAGGGGGGACCGGGGAGCTGTTTTTT. Its translation is CSARKGGGTGELFF.

In this sample, this clonotype turned up a few times. DNA of the CDR3: TGCAGTGCGGGAAAGGACAGCATGAACACTGAAGCTTTCTTT. Encoded protein: CSAGKDSMNTEAFF. V is TRBV20-1 and J is TRBJ1-1, with D possibly matching TRBD1 (6 bases). Germline V gene lookup returns CDR1 DFQATT and CDR2 SNEGSKA (reference sequence). Deletions cut 6 bases from V and 0 bases from J, with 14 bases between. CDR3 length: 14 amino acids.

Only one count was recorded for this clonotype. The rearrangement joins TRBV7-2 to TRBJ2-5; maybe TRBD2 (6 bases). Germline lookup yields CDR1 SGHTA and CDR2 FQGNSA. V lost 5 bases, J lost 0 bases, and 19 bases lay in between. The CDR3 consists of 17 residues. CDR3 sequence (DNA): TGTGCCAGCAGCAGTAGGCCGGGACTCATGTACCAAGAGACCCAGTACTTC. Protein: CASSSRPGLMYQETQYF.